This record concerns one T cell receptor beta chain sequence. Preparation of the TCRbeta library used unique molecular identifiers. Via MiXCR, TCRdb re-called the PCR reads, giving one row per CDR3 protein. The sample has approximately 400,000 distinct CDR3 sequences, around 15% seen once. This specimen belongs to a study of T-cell reconstitution after alpha-beta-depleted transplantation in children. This TCR derives from a boy in the first two years of life who had a stem cell transplant for Wiskott-Aldrich syndrome, so the T cells may come from the graft donor. The specimen comprised PBMCs, mostly from graft donor cells, sampled 360 days after TCRalphabeta/CD19-depleted stem cell transplant.

CDR3 DNA: TGCAGCGTGATACCGGGACTAGCGGGAGTAGATACGCAGTATTTT. Its translation is CSVIPGLAGVDTQYF. The chain combines TRBV29-1 with TRBJ2-3; 14 bases are a match to TRBD2. V shed 6 bases and J 5 bases; nucleotides not matched to a gene: 7. The CDR3 consists of 15 residues. Germline V CDR1 and CDR2: SQVTM, ANQGSEA.